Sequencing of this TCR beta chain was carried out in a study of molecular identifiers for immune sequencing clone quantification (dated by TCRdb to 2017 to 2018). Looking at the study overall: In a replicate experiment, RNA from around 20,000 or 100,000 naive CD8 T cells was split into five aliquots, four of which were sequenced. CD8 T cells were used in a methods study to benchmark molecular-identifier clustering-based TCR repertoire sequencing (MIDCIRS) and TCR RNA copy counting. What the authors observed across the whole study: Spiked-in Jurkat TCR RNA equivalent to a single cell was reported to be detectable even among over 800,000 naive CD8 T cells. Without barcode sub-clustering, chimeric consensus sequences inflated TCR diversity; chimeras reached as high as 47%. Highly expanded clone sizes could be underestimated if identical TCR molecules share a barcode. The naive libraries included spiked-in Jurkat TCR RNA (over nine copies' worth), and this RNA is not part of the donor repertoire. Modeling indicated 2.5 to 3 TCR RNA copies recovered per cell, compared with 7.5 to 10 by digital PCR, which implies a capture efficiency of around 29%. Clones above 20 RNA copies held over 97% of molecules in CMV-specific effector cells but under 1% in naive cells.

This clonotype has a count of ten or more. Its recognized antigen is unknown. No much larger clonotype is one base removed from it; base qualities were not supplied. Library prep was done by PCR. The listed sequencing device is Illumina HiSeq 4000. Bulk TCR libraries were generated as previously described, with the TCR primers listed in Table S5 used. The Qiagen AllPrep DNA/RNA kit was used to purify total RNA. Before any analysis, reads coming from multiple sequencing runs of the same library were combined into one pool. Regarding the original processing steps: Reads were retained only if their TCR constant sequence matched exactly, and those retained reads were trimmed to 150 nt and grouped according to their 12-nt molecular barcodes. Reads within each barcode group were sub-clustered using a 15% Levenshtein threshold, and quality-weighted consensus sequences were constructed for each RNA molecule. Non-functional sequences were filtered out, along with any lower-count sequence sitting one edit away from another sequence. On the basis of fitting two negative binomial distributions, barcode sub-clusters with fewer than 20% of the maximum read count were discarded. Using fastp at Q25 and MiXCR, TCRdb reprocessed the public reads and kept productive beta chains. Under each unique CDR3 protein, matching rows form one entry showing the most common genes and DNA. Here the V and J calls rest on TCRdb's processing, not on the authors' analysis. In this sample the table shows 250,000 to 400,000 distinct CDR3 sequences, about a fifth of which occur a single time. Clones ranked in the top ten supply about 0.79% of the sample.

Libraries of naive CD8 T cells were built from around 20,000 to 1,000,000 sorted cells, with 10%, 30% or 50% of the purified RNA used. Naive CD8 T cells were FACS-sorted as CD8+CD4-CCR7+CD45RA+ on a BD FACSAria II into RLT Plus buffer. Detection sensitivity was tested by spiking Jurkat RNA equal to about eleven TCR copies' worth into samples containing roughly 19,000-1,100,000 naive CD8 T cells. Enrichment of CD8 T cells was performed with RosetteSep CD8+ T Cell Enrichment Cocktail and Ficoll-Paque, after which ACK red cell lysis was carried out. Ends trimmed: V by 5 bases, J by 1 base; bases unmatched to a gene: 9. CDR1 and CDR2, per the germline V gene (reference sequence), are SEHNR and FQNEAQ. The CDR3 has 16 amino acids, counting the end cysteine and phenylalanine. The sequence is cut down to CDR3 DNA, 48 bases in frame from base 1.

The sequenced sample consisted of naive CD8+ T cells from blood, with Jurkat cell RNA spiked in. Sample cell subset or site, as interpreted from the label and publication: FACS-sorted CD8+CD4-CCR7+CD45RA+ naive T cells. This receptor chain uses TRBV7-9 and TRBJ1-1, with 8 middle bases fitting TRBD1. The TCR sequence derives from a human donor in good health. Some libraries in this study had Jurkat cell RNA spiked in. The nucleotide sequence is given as TGTGCCAGCAGCCCTAGGGACAGGAGTCCGAACACTGAAGCTTTCTTT. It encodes CASSPRDRSPNTEAFF.